Below are 23 T cell receptor beta chains sequenced from a single sample in a study of cytomegalovirus exposure and HLA in healthy donors. PCR primers comprised 60 Vbeta and 13 Jbeta primers. Only in-frame clones appear in the TCRdb table, and some are missing; sequencing was by immunoSEQ multiplex PCR. The sample includes tens of thousands of clones. Sequencing was done on a sample of PBMCs. The receptor set was obtained from a woman aged 35 to 49 in good health and CMV-seropositive.

This sequence joins TRBV6-1 and TRBJ2-2; D is unresolved. From germline, CDR1 is MNHNS and CDR2 SASEGT. The V gene lost 7 bases and the J gene lost 5 bases, with 8 bases spanning the gap. This CDR3 spans 12 amino acids. Here the CDR3 DNA reads TGTGCCAGCAACCGCGGAACCGGGGAGCTGTTTTTT. This gives the protein CASNRGTGELFF.

The chain couples TRBV10-3 to TRBJ2-1; TRBD2 aligns across 7 bases. Germline loops: CDR1 ENHRY, CDR2 SYGVKD. The CDR3 runs 13 residues. The V segment lost 8 bases and the J segment 2 bases; nucleotides outside the gene matches: 3. CDR3 in amino acids: CAIGGSTYNEQFF. DNA of the CDR3: TGTGCCATCGGCGGGAGTACCTACAATGAGCAGTTCTTC.

This chain connects TRBV28 to TRBJ1-4, with D maybe TRBD1 (5 bases). Trimming removed 1 base at V and 4 bases at J, with 10 bases between. From germline, CDR1 is MDHEN and CDR2 SYDVKM. CDR3 length: 15 residues. As DNA, the CDR3 is TGTGCCAGCAGTTTATCGGGGGGAAGTAATGAAAAACTGTTTTTT. As protein: CASSLSGGSNEKLFF.

The rearrangement links TRBV19 to TRBJ2-1; 7 bases align to TRBD2. The germline CDR1 and CDR2 sequences are LNHDA and SQIVND (reference sequence). Unmatched junction bases numbered 9, after V lost 5 bases and J lost 5 bases. The CDR3 contains 15 residues. DNA for the CDR3: TGTGCCAGTAGTTCGGGGGGAGGTTTCGACAATGAGCAGTTCTTC. Its translation: CASSSGGGFDNEQFF.

The chain joins TRBV5-6 to TRBJ2-1; possibly TRBD1 for D (6 bases). CDR1 is SGHDT, CDR2 YYEEEE, per germline. The CDR3 runs to 13 residues. Trimming stripped 4 bases from V and 5 bases from J, with 10 bases between. The CDR3 DNA is TGTGCCAGCAGCCATGGACAGAACAATGAGCAGTTCTTC. It specifies CASSHGQNNEQFF.

The V gene is TRBV15, the J gene TRBJ2-1; 7 positions agree with TRBD2. The CDR3 has 15 amino acids. V was clipped by 0 bases and J by 4 bases; unmatched bases: 3. CDR1 is LNHNV, CDR2 YYDKDF, per germline (reference sequence). The CDR3 DNA sequence: TGTGCCACCAGCAGAGATAGGGAGGGGTACAATGAGCAGTTCTTC. Amino acids: CATSRDREGYNEQFF.

This rearrangement joins TRBV29-1 to TRBJ2-2, with D perhaps TRBD2 (6 bases). V was trimmed by 7 bases and J by 4 bases, leaving 10 bases between them. CDR1 is SQVTM, CDR2 ANQGSEA, per germline. This CDR3 comprises 12 residues. CDR3 amino acids: CSAGGTTGELFF. CDR3 DNA sequence: TGCAGCGCCGGAGGGACCACCGGGGAGCTGTTTTTT.

V is TRBV7-2 and J is TRBJ2-3, with 7 positions matching TRBD2. Per germline, CDR1 SGHTA and CDR2 FQGNSA. J was trimmed by 4 bases and V by 4 bases; bases with no gene match: 5. The length of the CDR3 is 14 residues. CDR3 DNA: TGTGCCAGCAGCTCCGGACTAGTAGCAGATACGCAGTATTTT. Translated: CASSSGLVADTQYF. The full variable domain, its missing parts supplied by reference TRBV7-2 and TRBJ2-3, is GAGVSQSPSNKVTEKGKDVELRCDPISGHTALYWYRQSLGQGLEFLIYFQGNSAPDKSGLPSDRFSAERTGGSVSTLTIQRTQQEDSAVYLCASSSGLVADTQYFGPGTRLTVL.

The rearrangement uses TRBV19 and TRBJ1-1; 10 positions agree with TRBD1. V trimming: 1 base; J trimming: 1 base; junction bases outside the gene matches: 0. There are 15 residues in the CDR3. CDR1 LNHDA and CDR2 SQIVND come from the germline V gene (reference sequence). This CDR3 is CASSIGTGGNTEAFF. The CDR3 DNA reads as TGTGCCAGTAGTATAGGGACAGGGGGGAACACTGAAGCTTTCTTT. Using reference TRBV19 and TRBJ1-1 for the parts outside the CDR3, the full variable domain is DGGITQSPKYLFRKEGQNVTLSCEQNLNHDAMYWYRQDPGQGLRLIYYSQIVNDFQKGDIAEGYSVSREKKESFPLTVTSAQKNPTAFYLCASSIGTGGNTEAFFGQGTRLTVV.

The chain is built from TRBV2 and TRBJ2-7; 7 bases align to TRBD1. The J segment lost 2 bases and the V segment lost 6 bases, leaving 1 base of the junction unmatched. This CDR3 comprises 12 residues. Germline CDR1 SNHLY, CDR2 FYNNEI. CDR3 region: CASRQGTYEQYF. DNA for the CDR3: TGTGCCAGCAGACAGGGGACCTACGAGCAGTACTTC.

The chain joins TRBV25-1 to TRBJ2-1; D is unclear. Germline CDR1 and CDR2: MGHDK and SYGVNS. The germline V and J ends were trimmed by 1 base and 8 bases, with 6 bases remaining between them. This CDR3 is built from 12 residues. CDR3 sequence (DNA): TGTGCCAGCAGTGAATCCGCGGATGAGCAGTTCTTC. It specifies CASSESADEQFF.

The V gene is TRBV9, the J gene TRBJ2-7, with D unresolved. V gave up 7 bases and J gave up 4 bases, with 18 bases separating them. Germline lookup yields CDR1 SGDLS and CDR2 YYNGEE. The CDR3 sequence is 14 residues long. CDR3 amino acids: CASSVSPTPYEQYF. The CDR3 DNA is TGTGCCAGCTCGGTGTCCCCTACTCCTTACGAGCAGTACTTC.

The chain employs TRBV6-1 and TRBJ2-7; 11 bases match TRBD2. Germline trimming cut 6 bases from V and 7 bases from J; bases unmatched to any gene: 8. This CDR3 region has 14 residues. Germline lookup yields CDR1 MNHNS and CDR2 SASEGT. CDR3 sequence reads: CASSPLAGGWEQYF. CDR3 sequence (DNA): TGTGCCAGCAGCCCGCTAGCGGGAGGCTGGGAGCAGTACTTC.

The chain couples TRBV6-4 to TRBJ2-3, with unresolved D. Germline loops: CDR1 MRHNA, CDR2 SNTAGT. The CDR3 runs 15 residues. V lost 3 bases, J lost 3 bases, and 13 bases lay in between. CDR3 amino acids: CASSESTLRTDTQYF. CDR3 in DNA: TGTGCCAGCAGTGAAAGTACGTTGAGGACAGATACGCAGTATTTT.

The genes are TRBV5-4 and TRBJ2-2, with 7 bases matching TRBD2. The germline V gene has CDR1 SGHNT and CDR2 YYREEE (reference sequence). J lost 5 bases, V lost 3 bases, and 10 bases had no gene match. This CDR3 region has 16 residues. Here the CDR3 DNA reads TGTGCCAGCAGCTCGTGGGGAGGGGCCGGTACCGGGGAGCTGTTTTTT. It yields the protein CASSSWGGAGTGELFF.

The rearrangement uses TRBV15 and TRBJ2-7, with D uncertain. Trimming pared 0 bases from V and 5 bases from J, leaving 8 bases between. From germline, CDR1 is LNHNV and CDR2 YYDKDF (reference sequence). The CDR3 loop spans 13 amino acids. Here the CDR3 DNA reads TGTGCCACCAGCAGAGATCCTGGAGACGAGCAGTACTTC. It specifies CATSRDPGDEQYF.

V and J are TRBV9 and TRBJ2-1; 7 nucleotides align to TRBD1. Trimming took 0 bases from V and 9 from J; bases not matched to a gene: 3. Germline V CDR1 and CDR2: SGDLS, YYNGEE. The CDR3 is made up of 13 amino acids. The CDR3 nucleotides are TGTGCCAGCAGCGTAGAGAACAGGGGTGAGCAGTTCTTC. As protein: CASSVENRGEQFF. Full variable domain (outside the CDR3, taken from reference TRBV9 and TRBJ2-1): DSGVTQTPKHLITATGQRVTLRCSPRSGDLSVYWYQQSLDQGLQFLIQYYNGEERAKGNILERFSAQQFPDLHSELNLSSLELGDSALYFCASSVENRGEQFFGPGTRLTVL.

The V call is TRBV4-2, the J call TRBJ2-1; 10 positions match TRBD2. Per the germline V gene, CDR1 is LGHNA and CDR2 is YNFKEQ. The CDR3 has 17 amino acids. With V trimmed by 6 bases and J by 6 bases, 14 bases remained unmatched. The CDR3, as DNA: TGTGCCAGCAGAAAAGACGGGGGGGCTAGCGGGAGCAATGAGCAGTTCTTC. It yields the protein CASRKDGGASGSNEQFF.

This clone is medium-sized by frequency. One junction end disagrees with the germline gene, perhaps due to a read error. This rearrangement joins TRBV7-9 to TRBJ2-1, with D unclear. The germline V gene encodes CDR1 SEHNR and CDR2 FQNEAQ (reference sequence). The CDR3 is 16 amino acids. CDR3 protein: CASSLIGVSSDNEQFF. DNA for the CDR3: TGTGCCAGCAGCTTAATAGGAGTGAGCTCCGACAATGAGCAGTTCTTC.

The CDR3, as DNA: TGTGCCAGCAGGGGGGGGCCCAATGAGCAGTTCTTC. This codes for CASRGGPNEQFF. This rearrangement joins TRBV6-5 to TRBJ2-1, with a tentative D call TRBD2 (7 bases). Germline loops: CDR1 MNHEY, CDR2 SVGAGI. V dropped 6 bases and J dropped 6 bases, with 9 bases sitting between them. The length of the CDR3 is 12 residues.

The rearrangement uses TRBV7-9 and TRBJ2-5; perhaps TRBD1 as D (5 bases). Germline V gives CDR1 SEHNR, CDR2 FQNEAQ (reference sequence). V gave up 2 bases and J gave up 0 bases, with 10 bases separating them. CDR3 length equals 15 residues. This CDR3 reads CASSLPVTDQETQYF. The CDR3 coding sequence is TGTGCCAGCAGCTTACCAGTGACAGACCAAGAGACCCAGTACTTC.

The V call is TRBV18, the J call TRBJ2-3, with D possibly being TRBD2 (5 bases). Trimming shortened V by 8 bases and J by 5 bases, and 17 bases separated the two germline ends. The CDR3 contains 14 residues. CDR1 KGHSH and CDR2 LQKENI come from the germline V gene. CDR3 coding DNA: TGTGCCAGCACCCGGTCGGGAAACGAAGATACGCAGTATTTT. Its translation: CASTRSGNEDTQYF.

The chain is built from TRBV18 and TRBJ1-1, with TRBD1 identical over 8 bases. The CDR3 loop spans 16 amino acids. V shed 2 bases and J 1 base; nucleotides not matched to a gene: 6. In germline, CDR1 is KGHSH, CDR2 LQKENI. The CDR3 bases are TGTGCCAGCTCACCATACTTCCAGGGGGCGAACACTGAAGCTTTCTTT. It codes for CASSPYFQGANTEAFF. The full variable domain, in which reference TRBV18 and TRBJ1-1 provide the parts outside the CDR3, is NAGVMQNPRHLVRRRGQEARLRCSPMKGHSHVYWYRQLPEEGLKFMVYLQKENIIDESGMPKERFSAEFPKEGPSILRIQQVVRGDSAAYFCASSPYFQGANTEAFFGQGTRLTVV.